This TCR beta chain was profiled in a study of T cell responses to AZD1222 COVID-19 vaccine. Measured with immunoSEQ multiplex PCR; TCRdb has only the in-frame clones, and not every one. Of over 100,000 clones detected, approximately 90% appear once; the ten largest clones hold roughly 0.98%. As for this clone: Its antigen is as yet unknown.

Study conclusions and caveats: The study found Spike-specific TCR breadth and depth rose after two AZD1222 doses.

In germline, CDR1 is SNHLY, CDR2 FYNNEI. Unmatched junction bases numbered 5, after V lost 0 bases and J lost 5 bases. The CDR3 is made up of 17 amino acids. Sequences were derived from peripheral blood, sampled 28 days after the second AZD1222 dose. The origin of this receptor is an adult who received the AZD1222 COVID-19 vaccine. The chain is built from TRBV2 and TRBJ2-2; 11 bases fit TRBD2. The CDR3 nucleotides are TGTGCCAGCAGTGAAGCACTAGCGGGAGTACGGACCGGGGAGCTGTTTTTT. Translating it yields CASSEALAGVRTGELFF.